This T cell receptor (beta chain) was identified during a study of shared clonotypes between healthy human individuals. General study results and limits: A reduction in generation probabilities was seen for non-shared clonotypes relative to those shared by all four donors. The study drew on few donors, limiting represented genetic and exposure-history diversity.

Deep-level running was used for the assay. This table comes from immunoSEQ multiplex PCR, and its TCRdb copy is limited to in-frame clones, with some not included. The sample carries approximately 500,000 clones, about 96% recorded once. Each of the donors was a healthy adult who was HIV-negative and had not had a recent acute infection or vaccination. Turning to this clone: Its target is unknown.

CDR1 and CDR2 (germline): MNHNY, SVGAGI (reference sequence). The CDR3 length is 15 residues. V gave up 8 bases and J gave up 4 bases; unmatched junction bases: 9. This TCR came from a woman in her 30s in good health. Sequencing used naive CD4+ T cells sorted from blood. Indicated subset: CD45RA+ positively selected. This rearrangement joins TRBV6-6 to TRBJ2-2; the match to TRBD2 covers 8 bases. This CDR3 is CASAPAGAGTGELFF. DNA of the CDR3: TGTGCCAGCGCGCCAGCGGGAGCAGGCACCGGGGAGCTGTTTTTT.